The 10 T cell receptor beta chains below come from one sample, sequenced in a study of T cell clonality in common variable immunodeficiency. Only in-frame clones appear in the TCRdb table, and some are missing; sequencing was by immunoSEQ multiplex PCR. The sample offers roughly 51,000 clones and no singletons, the top ten holding 5.4%. Sequencing input: peripheral blood mononuclear cells. The receptors here all came from a person aged 18 to 75 in good health.

This clone was seen many times. The junction departs from the called germline gene at one end, perhaps through a read error. The DNA ends 3 residues before the CDR3 does, and the rest of the CDR3 is filled in from the germline J gene. This same CDR3 is encoded by further DNA sequences in the sample. The chain combines TRBV4-2 with TRBJ1-5, with TRBD1 as a possible D gene (5 bases). This CDR3 is built from 16 residues. The germline CDR1 and CDR2 sequences are LGHNA and YNFKEQ. CDR3 sequence reads: CASSQDLRGGNQPQHF. The sequenced part of the CDR3 DNA is TGCGCCAGCAGCCAAGATTTGAGGGGAGGCAATCAGCCC.

This clone came up many times. The CDR3 end is not reached by the read, which stops 3 residues before it; the germline J gene fills it in. J is TRBJ1-1 and V is TRBV20-1; TRBD1 is a possible D gene (5 bases). This CDR3 spans 14 amino acids. Trimming pared 5 bases from V and 5 bases from J, leaving 18 bases between. The germline V gene has CDR1 DFQATT and CDR2 SNEGSKA (reference sequence). CDR3 DNA (partial): TGCAGTGCTGCCCCCAAAGGGGATAGGACTGAA. Translating gives CSAAPKGDRTE. The entire CDR3 sequence reads CSAAPKGDRTEAFF.

This clone was counted ten times or more. The read gets to within 3 residues of the CDR3 end, and the germline J gene fills in the rest. The chain carries TRBV29-1 and TRBJ2-3; TRBD2 might be the D (5 bases). Deletions cut 3 bases from V and 2 bases from J, with 12 bases between. The CDR3 sequence is 14 residues long. Germline-derived CDR1 and CDR2 are SQVTM and ANQGSEA. The DNA read from the CDR3 is TGCAGCGTTGATCGCCTAGCAGACACAGATACG. The encoded protein is CSVDRLADTDT. The whole CDR3 reads CSVDRLADTDTQYF.

This clone showed up many times. With the read ending 3 residues before the CDR3 end, the germline J gene is used to fill in that end. The rearrangement links TRBV4-1 to TRBJ2-7; D is unclear. From germline, CDR1 is MGHRA and CDR2 YSYEKL. Trimming removed 1 base at V and 0 bases at J, with 4 bases between. There are 13 residues in the CDR3. The CDR3 sequence: CASSQGGSYEQYF. The DNA read from the CDR3 is TGCGCCAGCAGCCAAGGCGGCTCCTACGAG.

This clone was picked up many times. The missing CDR3 end, 3 residues past where the read stops, is filled in from the germline J gene. This rearrangement joins TRBV7-2 to TRBJ2-3, with 16 bases identical to TRBD2. The CDR3 runs to 18 residues. V was pared by 0 bases and J by 5 bases, with 5 bases of the junction left unmatched. Germline CDR1 reads SGHTA; CDR2 reads FQGNSA. The CDR3 reads CASSLAGTSGRAVDTQYF. The part of the CDR3 DNA that was read is TGTGCCAGCAGCTTAGCTGGGACTAGCGGGAGGGCCGTAGATACG.

Many counts were recorded for this clone. The CDR3 end is not reached by the read, which stops 3 residues before it; the germline J gene fills it in. The V gene is TRBV20-1, the J gene TRBJ2-1; 10 bases line up with TRBD2. The CDR3 is 15 amino acids. Trimming took 5 bases from V and 6 from J; bases not matched to a gene: 10. Germline V gene data show CDR1 as DFQATT and CDR2 as SNEGSKA (reference sequence). This CDR3 is CSAPTTGTSVNEQFF. The CDR3 DNA, read in part, is TGCAGTGCTCCCACGACCGGGACTAGCGTCAATGAG.

On this clone: The CDR3 end falls 3 residues outside the read, so it is completed with the germline J gene. The chain is built from TRBV5-1 and TRBJ2-1, with 8 bases matching TRBD2. Germline V lookup: CDR1 SGHRS, CDR2 YFSETQ. Losses at the gene ends were 5 bases for V and 6 bases for J; bases not matched to a gene: 10. CDR3 length: 15 amino acids. The CDR3 is CASSRSGTRSNEQFF. The CDR3 DNA, read in part, is TGCGCCAGCAGTCGTAGCGGGACCCGAAGCAATGAG.

This clone was picked up many times. The CDR3 end falls 3 residues outside the read, so it is completed with the germline J gene. This chain uses TRBV5-6 with TRBJ2-7; TRBD2 matches at 10 bases. J lost 6 bases, V lost 2 bases, and 5 bases had no gene match. Germline V gene data show CDR1 as SGHDT and CDR2 as YYEEEE. The CDR3 is made up of 14 amino acids. The DNA read from the CDR3 is TGTGCCAGCAGCTTTCTAGCGGGAGTCCCCGAG. Amino acid sequence: CASSFLAGVPE. In full, the CDR3 reads CASSFLAGVPEQYF.

In its sample, this clone was seen many times. Read sequence stops 3 residues before the CDR3 end, and the germline J gene provides the missing end. The chain carries TRBV20-1 and TRBJ1-1; 9 bases agree with TRBD1. The germline V gene has CDR1 DFQATT and CDR2 SNEGSKA (reference sequence). CDR3 size: 17 residues. J gave up 0 bases and V 4 bases, and 12 bases lay outside the gene matches. The sequenced part of the CDR3 DNA is TGCAGTGCTAATAACAGGGGGCGCACCCCAATGAACACTGAA. It specifies CSANNRGRTPMNTE. The CDR3 in its entirety is CSANNRGRTPMNTEAFF.

This clone showed up many times. The read ends 3 residues before the CDR3 terminus; that terminus is restored from the germline J gene. V is TRBV6-2 or TRBV6-3 and J is TRBJ1-3; 7 bases are shared with TRBD1. The CDR3 spans 17 residues. The V segment lost 4 bases and the J segment 1 base; nucleotides outside the gene matches: 10. Germline V gene lookup returns CDR1 MNHEY and CDR2 SVGEGT. Incomplete CDR3 DNA: TGTGCCAGCAGTTCCGCACATCTGACAGGGTCTGGAAACACC. It encodes CASSSAHLTGSGNT. The full CDR3 reads CASSSAHLTGSGNTIYF.